Described below is a single T cell receptor beta chain sequence and its context. As yet, its antigen is unknown. The sample originates from a study of T cells in localized non-small cell lung cancer. Study-wide points: A median of 57 of the top 100 tumor clones appeared in adjacent lung, which was paired and uninvolved. The study linked higher blood T cell density to longer overall survival. Uninvolved nearby lung showed the greatest T cell clonality, exceeding that found in tumor.

The data were produced by immunoSEQ multiplex PCR, yet TCRdb's version contains in-frame clones alone and is incomplete. Of some 30,000 clones listed, around 93% are singletons. This CDR3 is 14 amino acids long. J was trimmed by 4 bases and V by 7 bases; bases with no gene match: 10. Germline V gene lookup returns CDR1 SQVTM and CDR2 ANQGSEA. This clonotype originated in a man aged 40-75 years with stage II lung adenocarcinoma. V is TRBV29-1 and J is TRBJ1-1; 9 bases are a match to TRBD1. The sample in question was PBMCs, obtained before any cancer treatment. CDR3 sequence (DNA): TGCAGCGCCCAGGAAATACAGGGGGCCACTGAAGCTTTCTTT. Its protein is CSAQEIQGATEAFF.